This entry features one T cell receptor (beta chain) sequence. The data stem from a study of shared T cell receptors in the human thymus. Libraries were prepared by immunoSEQ multiplex PCR; TCRdb keeps only in-frame clonotypes and omits some of them. The sample carries hundreds of thousands of clones, about 90% recorded once. Germline CDR1 is MGHRA and CDR2 is YSYEKL. The length of the CDR3 is 13 residues. V shed 1 base and J shed 3 bases, with 6 bases lying between them. These data are also associated with another study on human thymus T cells. Per that paper: Healthy Finnish infants undergoing corrective surgery for congenital heart defects provided the donor material. Thymus specimens were resections from corrective heart surgery. An apparent bias in V and J gene usage was seen in thymic and blood repertoires. Related research reported highly overlapping thymic repertoires among unrelated individuals.

The source of this sequence is a boy in the first two years of life with a congenital heart defect. The sequenced material came from thymocytes. This chain connects TRBV4-1 to TRBJ1-1; D not resolved. CDR3 DNA: TGCGCCAGCAGCCAAGCTTCGGACACTGAAGCTTTCTTT. This encodes CASSQASDTEAFF.